The 8 T cell receptor beta chains in this list originate from one sample, sequenced in a study of blood T cell repertoires in COVID-19. Measured with immunoSEQ multiplex PCR; TCRdb has only the in-frame clones, and not every one. Found here are hundreds of thousands of clones, 90% of them singletons; the top ten hold over 12%. The specimen sequenced was PBMCs or T cells enriched from blood (not recorded which). The receptors shown here come from a man aged 30 to 39 who had been exposed to COVID-19.

The rearrangement links TRBV10-3 to TRBJ2-2; TRBD1 might be the D (6 bases). CDR1 and CDR2 from the germline V gene are ENHRY and SYGVKD. Trimming left V 10 bases short and J 3 bases short, with 18 bases between. The CDR3 spans 15 residues. CDR3 sequence reads: CATKQGGVDTGELFF. The CDR3, as DNA: TGTGCCACAAAACAGGGTGGTGTTGACACCGGGGAGCTGTTTTTT.

This sequence joins TRBV30 and TRBJ1-1; no clear D. The CDR3 has 11 residues. The germline gives CDR1 GTSNPN, CDR2 SVGIG (reference sequence). V gave up 2 bases and J gave up 5 bases, with 6 bases separating them. In DNA, the CDR3 is TGTGCCTGGAGTCCAGCGACTGAAGCTTTCTTT. It yields the protein CAWSPATEAFF. The full variable domain, its missing parts supplied by reference TRBV30 and TRBJ1-1, is SQTIHQWPATLVQPVGSPLSLECTVEGTSNPNLYWYRQAAGRGLQLLFYSVGIGQISSEVPQNLSASRPQDRQFILSSKKLLLSDSGFYLCAWSPATEAFFGQGTRLTVV.

About this clone: The identical CDR3 is also encoded by other nucleotide sequences in the sample. V gene TRBV6-5 combines with J gene TRBJ1-2; possibly TRBD1 for D (5 bases). V was trimmed by 0 bases and J by 3 bases, leaving 5 bases between them. The CDR3 runs 13 residues. The V gene's germline CDR1 is MNHEY and CDR2 SVGAGI. CDR3 protein: CASSYSGDYGYTF. The CDR3 DNA follows: TGTGCCAGCAGTTACTCAGGGGACTATGGCTACACCTTC.

The rearrangement links TRBV3-1 (or the pseudogene TRBV3-2) to TRBJ2-5, with TRBD2 identical over 8 bases. The CDR3 totals 15 residues. The V and J ends lost 1 base and 5 bases, in that order; junction bases with no gene match: 6. CDR1 is LGHDT and CDR2 is YNNKEL in the germline V gene (reference sequence). The CDR3 protein is CASSQASGGGETQYF. CDR3 nucleotides: TGTGCCAGCAGCCAAGCGTCAGGCGGGGGGGAGACCCAGTACTTC.

This clone was seen only once. The chain has TRBV29-1 and TRBJ2-7; 11 bases line up with TRBD2. Germline CDR1 SQVTM, CDR2 ANQGSEA. There are 14 residues in the CDR3. With V trimmed by 6 bases and J by 6 bases, 10 bases remained unmatched. The CDR3 DNA follows: TGCAGCGTCTTGCGACTAGCGGGGAACGGCGAGCAGTACTTC. Its protein is CSVLRLAGNGEQYF.

This rearrangement joins TRBV7-2 to TRBJ1-1; D unresolved. The germline gives CDR1 SGHTA, CDR2 FQGNSA. There are 12 residues in the CDR3. V dropped 3 bases and J dropped 0 bases, with 2 bases sitting between them. Written as DNA, the CDR3 is TGTGCCAGCAGCTTCATGAACACTGAAGCTTTCTTT. Its translation: CASSFMNTEAFF.

The chain has TRBV4-1 and TRBJ1-6; D unclear. CDR3 length: 13 residues. Germline V gene lookup returns CDR1 MGHRA and CDR2 YSYEKL. Between the trimmed V and J ends, which lost 2 bases and 8 bases, there was a span of 7 bases. The CDR3 nucleotides are TGCGCCAGCAGCCAACCTCCAGATTCACCCCTCCACTTT. The encoded protein is CASSQPPDSPLHF.

This chain uses TRBV7-2 with TRBJ1-2, with a weak D call TRBD1 (6 bases). Per germline, CDR1 SGHTA and CDR2 FQGNSA. This CDR3 comprises 15 residues. With 6 bases removed from V and 4 bases from J, the gap between germline ends came to 18 bases. The CDR3 here is CASSRGAGVSYGYTF. The CDR3 DNA reads TGTGCCAGCAGTCGGGGGGCGGGTGTCTCCTATGGCTACACCTTC.